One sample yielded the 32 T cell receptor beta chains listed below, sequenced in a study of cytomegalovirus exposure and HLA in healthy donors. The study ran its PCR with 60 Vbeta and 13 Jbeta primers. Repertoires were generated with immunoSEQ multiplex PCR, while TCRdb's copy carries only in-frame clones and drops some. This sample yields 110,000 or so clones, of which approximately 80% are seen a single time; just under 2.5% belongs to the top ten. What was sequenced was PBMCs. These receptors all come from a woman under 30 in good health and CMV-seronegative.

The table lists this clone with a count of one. CDR3 amino acids: CASGTGVYGYTF. CDR3 nucleotides: TGCGCCAGCGGGACAGGGGTCTATGGCTACACCTTC. The V gene is TRBV5-1, the J gene TRBJ1-2; TRBD1 matches 10 bases. The CDR3 extends over 12 amino acids. V gave up 7 bases and J gave up 4 bases; unmatched junction bases: 1. CDR1 and CDR2 from the germline V gene are SGHRS and YFSETQ.

The CDR3 nucleotides are TGTGCCAGCAGTGAAACGGGGGGCGGCGAAAAACTGTTTTTT. It specifies CASSETGGGEKLFF. The chain recombines TRBV6-1 with TRBJ1-4; maybe TRBD1 (6 bases). Germline V gene sequence: CDR1 MNHNS, CDR2 SASEGT. The CDR3 has 14 amino acids. V was shortened by 2 bases and J by 8 bases, with 12 bases between the two germline ends.

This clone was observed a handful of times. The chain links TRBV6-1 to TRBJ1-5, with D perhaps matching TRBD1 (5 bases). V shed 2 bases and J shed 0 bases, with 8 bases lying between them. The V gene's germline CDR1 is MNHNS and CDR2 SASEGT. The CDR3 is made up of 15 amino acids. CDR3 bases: TGTGCCAGCAGTGAATCCAGGGCTAGCAATCAGCCCCAGCATTTT. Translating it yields CASSESRASNQPQHF.

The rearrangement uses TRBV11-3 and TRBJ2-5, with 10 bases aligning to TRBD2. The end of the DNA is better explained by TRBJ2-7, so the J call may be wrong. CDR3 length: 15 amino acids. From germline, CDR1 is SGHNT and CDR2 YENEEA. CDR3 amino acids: CASSLGLAGGNEQYF. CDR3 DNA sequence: TGTGCCAGCAGCTTAGGATTAGCGGGAGGCAACGAGCAGTACTTC.

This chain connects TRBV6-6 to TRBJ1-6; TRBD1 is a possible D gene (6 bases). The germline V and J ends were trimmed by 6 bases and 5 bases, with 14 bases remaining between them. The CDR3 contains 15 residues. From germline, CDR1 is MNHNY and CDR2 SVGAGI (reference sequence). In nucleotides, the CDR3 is TGTGCCAGCAGGTCCGGGACACCCGATAATTCACCCCTCCACTTT. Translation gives CASRSGTPDNSPLHF.

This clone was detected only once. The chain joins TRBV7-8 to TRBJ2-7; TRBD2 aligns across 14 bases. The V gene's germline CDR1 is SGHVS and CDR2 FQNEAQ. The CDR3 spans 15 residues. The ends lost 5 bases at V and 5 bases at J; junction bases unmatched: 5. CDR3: CASSAGLAGGHEQYV. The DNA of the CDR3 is TGTGCCAGCAGCGCCGGACTAGCGGGGGGACACGAGCAGTACGTC.

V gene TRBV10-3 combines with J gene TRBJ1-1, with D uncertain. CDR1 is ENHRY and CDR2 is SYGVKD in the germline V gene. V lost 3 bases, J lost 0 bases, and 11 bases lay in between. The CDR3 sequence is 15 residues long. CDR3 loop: CAISDRGPLNTEAFF. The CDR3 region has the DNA TGTGCCATCAGTGACCGCGGCCCGCTGAACACTGAAGCTTTCTTT.

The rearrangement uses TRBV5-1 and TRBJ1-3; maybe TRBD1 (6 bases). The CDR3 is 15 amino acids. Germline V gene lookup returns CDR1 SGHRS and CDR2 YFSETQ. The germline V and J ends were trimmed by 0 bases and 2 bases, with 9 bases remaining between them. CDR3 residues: CASSLEGGTGNTIYF. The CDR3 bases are TGCGCCAGCAGCTTGGAGGGGGGGACTGGAAACACCATATATTTT. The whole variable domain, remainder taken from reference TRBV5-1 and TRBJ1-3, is KAGVTQTPRYLIKTRGQQVTLSCSPISGHRSVSWYQQTPGQGLQFLFEYFSETQRNKGNFPGRFSGRQFSNSRSEMNVSTLELGDSALYLCASSLEGGTGNTIYFGEGSWLTVV.

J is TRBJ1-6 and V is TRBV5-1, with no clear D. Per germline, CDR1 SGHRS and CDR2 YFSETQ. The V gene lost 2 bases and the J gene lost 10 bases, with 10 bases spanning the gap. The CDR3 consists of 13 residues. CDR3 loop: CASSFGDGSPLHF. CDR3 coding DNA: TGCGCCAGCAGCTTCGGGGATGGATCACCCCTCCACTTT.

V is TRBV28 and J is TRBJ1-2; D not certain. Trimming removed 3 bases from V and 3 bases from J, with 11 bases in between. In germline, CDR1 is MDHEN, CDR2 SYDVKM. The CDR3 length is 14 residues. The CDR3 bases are TGTGCCAGCAGTTTTTTATCCAGGCACTATGGCTACACCTTC. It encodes CASSFLSRHYGYTF.

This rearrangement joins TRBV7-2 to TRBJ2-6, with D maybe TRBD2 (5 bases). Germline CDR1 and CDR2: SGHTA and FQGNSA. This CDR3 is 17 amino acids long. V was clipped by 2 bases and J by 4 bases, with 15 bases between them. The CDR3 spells CASSLSLRRKGANVLTF. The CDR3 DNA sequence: TGTGCCAGCAGCTTATCCCTACGGAGGAAGGGGGCCAACGTCCTGACTTTC.

This CDR3 is CAWSVLRGGNYGYTF. DNA of the CDR3: TGTGCCTGGAGTGTACTGAGGGGAGGAAACTATGGCTACACCTTC. The chain is built from TRBV30 and TRBJ1-2; TRBD1 is a possible D gene (5 bases). Germline V CDR1 and CDR2: GTSNPN, SVGIG (reference sequence). The V end was cut by 0 bases, the J end by 2 bases, with 13 bases between. The CDR3 sequence is 15 residues long.

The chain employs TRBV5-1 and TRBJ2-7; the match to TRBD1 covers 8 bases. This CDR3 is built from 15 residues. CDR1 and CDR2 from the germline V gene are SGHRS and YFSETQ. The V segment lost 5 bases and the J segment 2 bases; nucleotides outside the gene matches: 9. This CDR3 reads CASSTGTGLTYEQYF. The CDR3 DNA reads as TGCGCCAGCAGTACCGGGACAGGTTTAACCTACGAGCAGTACTTC.

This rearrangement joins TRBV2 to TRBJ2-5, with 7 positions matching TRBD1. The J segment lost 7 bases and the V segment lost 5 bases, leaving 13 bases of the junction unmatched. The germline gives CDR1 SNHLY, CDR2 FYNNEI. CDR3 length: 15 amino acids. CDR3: CASSYGVGQRRTQYF. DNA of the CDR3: TGTGCCAGCAGTTATGGGGTGGGACAGCGGCGGACCCAGTACTTC.

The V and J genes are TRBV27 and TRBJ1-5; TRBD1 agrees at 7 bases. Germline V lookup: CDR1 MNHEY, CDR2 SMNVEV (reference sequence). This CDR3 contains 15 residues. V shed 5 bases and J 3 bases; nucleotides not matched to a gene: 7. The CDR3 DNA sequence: TGTGCCAGCAGTCCCACAGGGGCGTTCAATCAGCCCCAGCATTTT. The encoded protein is CASSPTGAFNQPQHF.

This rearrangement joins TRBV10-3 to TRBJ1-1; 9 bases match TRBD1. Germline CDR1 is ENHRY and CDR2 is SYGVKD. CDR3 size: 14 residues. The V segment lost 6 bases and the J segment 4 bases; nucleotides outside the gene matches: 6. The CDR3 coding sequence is TGTGCCATCAGGGAACAGGGGGCGATCACTGAAGCTTTCTTT. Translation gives CAIREQGAITEAFF.

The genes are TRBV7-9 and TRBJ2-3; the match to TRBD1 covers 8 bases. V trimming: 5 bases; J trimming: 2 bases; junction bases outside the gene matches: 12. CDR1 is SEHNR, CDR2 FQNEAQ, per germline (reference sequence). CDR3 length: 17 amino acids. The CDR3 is CASSETTGTGNTDTQYF. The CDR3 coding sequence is TGTGCCAGCAGCGAAACCACCGGGACAGGTAACACAGATACGCAGTATTTT. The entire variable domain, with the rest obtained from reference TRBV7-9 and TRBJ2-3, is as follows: DTGVSQNPRHKITKRGQNVTFRCDPISEHNRLYWYRQTLGQGPEFLTYFQNEAQLEKSRLLSDRFSAERPKGSFSTLEIQRTEQGDSAMYLCASSETTGTGNTDTQYFGPGTRLTVL.

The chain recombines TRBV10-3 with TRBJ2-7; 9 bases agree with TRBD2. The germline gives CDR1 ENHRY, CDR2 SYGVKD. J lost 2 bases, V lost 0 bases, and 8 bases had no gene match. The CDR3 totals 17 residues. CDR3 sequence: CAISESRSGGSAYEQYV. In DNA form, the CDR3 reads TGTGCCATCAGTGAGTCTCGCAGCGGGGGGTCTGCCTACGAGCAGTACGTC.

The DNA for the CDR3 is TGCAGCGTTGACAGGGCCGGGTCAAGCTCCTACGAGCAGTACTTC. It yields the protein CSVDRAGSSSYEQYF. The chain recombines TRBV29-1 with TRBJ2-7; possibly TRBD1 for D (5 bases). The CDR3 loop spans 15 amino acids. The V gene lost 3 bases and the J gene lost 0 bases, with 15 bases spanning the gap. Germline assignment: CDR1 SQVTM and CDR2 ANQGSEA.

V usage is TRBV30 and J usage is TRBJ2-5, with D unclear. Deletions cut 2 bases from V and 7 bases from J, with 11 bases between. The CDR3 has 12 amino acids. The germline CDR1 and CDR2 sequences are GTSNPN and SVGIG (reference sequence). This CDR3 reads CAWSPWSGTQYF. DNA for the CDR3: TGTGCCTGGAGTCCCTGGTCGGGGACCCAGTACTTC.

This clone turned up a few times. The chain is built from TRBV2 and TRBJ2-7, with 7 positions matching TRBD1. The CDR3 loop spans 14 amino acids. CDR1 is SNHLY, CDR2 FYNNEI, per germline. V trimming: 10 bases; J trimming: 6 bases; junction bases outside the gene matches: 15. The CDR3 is CAILNDRVIPEQYF. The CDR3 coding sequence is TGTGCCATCCTTAACGACAGGGTGATTCCCGAGCAGTACTTC.

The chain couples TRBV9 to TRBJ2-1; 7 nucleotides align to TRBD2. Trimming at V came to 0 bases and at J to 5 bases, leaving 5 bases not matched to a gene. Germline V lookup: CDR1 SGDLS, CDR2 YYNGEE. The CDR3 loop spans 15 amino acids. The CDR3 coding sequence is TGTGCCAGCAGCGTAGAAGCGGGACTCCACAATGAGCAGTTCTTC. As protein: CASSVEAGLHNEQFF.

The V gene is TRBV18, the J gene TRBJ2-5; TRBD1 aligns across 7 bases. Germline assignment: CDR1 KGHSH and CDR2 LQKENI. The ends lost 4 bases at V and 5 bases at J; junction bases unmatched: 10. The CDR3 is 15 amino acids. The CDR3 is CASSRRQGRGETQYF. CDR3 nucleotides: TGTGCCAGCTCACGCCGACAGGGACGAGGGGAGACCCAGTACTTC.

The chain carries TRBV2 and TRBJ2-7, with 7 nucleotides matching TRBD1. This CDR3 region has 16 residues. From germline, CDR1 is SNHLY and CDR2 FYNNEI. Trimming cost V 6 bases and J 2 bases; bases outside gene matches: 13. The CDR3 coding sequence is TGTGCCAGCAGAAGTAACAGGGGCCTCATGGCCTACGAGCAGTACTTC. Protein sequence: CASRSNRGLMAYEQYF.

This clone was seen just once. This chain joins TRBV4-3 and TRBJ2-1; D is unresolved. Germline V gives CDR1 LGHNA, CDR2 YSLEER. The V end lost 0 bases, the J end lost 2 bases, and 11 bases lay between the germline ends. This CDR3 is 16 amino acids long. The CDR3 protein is CASSQEYSNTYNEQFF. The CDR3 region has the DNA TGCGCCAGCAGCCAAGAGTATTCAAACACCTACAATGAGCAGTTCTTC.

Here the CDR3 reads CASSQSDRENTGELFF. CDR3 nucleotide sequence: TGTGCCAGCAGTCAATCCGACAGGGAAAACACCGGGGAGCTGTTTTTT. The chain carries TRBV7-9 and TRBJ2-2; TRBD1 aligns across 7 bases. The J segment lost 2 bases and the V segment lost 6 bases, leaving 9 bases of the junction unmatched. This CDR3 contains 16 residues. Germline V lookup: CDR1 SEHNR, CDR2 FQNEAQ (reference sequence).

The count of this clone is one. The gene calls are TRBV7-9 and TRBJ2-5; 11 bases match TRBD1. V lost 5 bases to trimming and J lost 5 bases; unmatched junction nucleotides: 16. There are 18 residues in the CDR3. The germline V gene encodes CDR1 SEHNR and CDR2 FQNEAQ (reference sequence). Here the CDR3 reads CASSRYGQGAILAETQYF. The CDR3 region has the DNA TGTGCCAGCAGCCGATACGGACAGGGGGCGATACTGGCGGAGACCCAGTACTTC.

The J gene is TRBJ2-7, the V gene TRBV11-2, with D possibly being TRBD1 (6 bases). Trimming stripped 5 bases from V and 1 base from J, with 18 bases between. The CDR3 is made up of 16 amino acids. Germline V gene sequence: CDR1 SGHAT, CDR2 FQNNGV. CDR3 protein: CASSPLGRGTSYEQYV. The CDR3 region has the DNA TGTGCCAGCAGCCCCTTGGGCAGGGGAACATCCTACGAGCAGTACGTC.

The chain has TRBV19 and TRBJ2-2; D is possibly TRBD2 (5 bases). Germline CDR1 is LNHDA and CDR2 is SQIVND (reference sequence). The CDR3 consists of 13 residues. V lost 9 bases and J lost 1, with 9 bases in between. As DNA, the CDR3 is TGTGCCAGCCTCGGGAAGAACACCGGGGAGCTGTTTTTT. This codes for CASLGKNTGELFF.

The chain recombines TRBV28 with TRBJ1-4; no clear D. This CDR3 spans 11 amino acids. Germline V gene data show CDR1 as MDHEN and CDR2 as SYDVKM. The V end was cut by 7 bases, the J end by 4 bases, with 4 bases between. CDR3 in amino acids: CASTINEKLFF. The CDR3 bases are TGTGCCAGCACCATTAATGAAAAACTGTTTTTT. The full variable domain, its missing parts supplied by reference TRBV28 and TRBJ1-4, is DVKVTQSSRYLVKRTGEKVFLECVQDMDHENMFWYRQDPGLGLRLIYFSYDVKMKEKGDIPEGYSVSREKKERFSLILESASTNQTSMYLCASTINEKLFFGSGTQLSVL.

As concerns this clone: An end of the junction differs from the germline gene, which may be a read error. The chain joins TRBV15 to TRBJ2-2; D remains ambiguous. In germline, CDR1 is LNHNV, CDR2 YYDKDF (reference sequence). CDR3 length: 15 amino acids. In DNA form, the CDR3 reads TGTGCCACCAGCACTACTTTCTCGAACCCCGGGGAGCTGTTTTTT. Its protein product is CATSTTFSNPGELFF.

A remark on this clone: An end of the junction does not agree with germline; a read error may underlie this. Written as DNA, the CDR3 is TGTGCCGGCAGTTATTTGGGGCCAGCGAACACCGGGGAGCTGTTTTTT. This translates into CAGSYLGPANTGELFF. This chain joins TRBV6-5 and TRBJ2-2, with D perhaps matching TRBD1 (5 bases). This CDR3 comprises 16 residues. Per germline, CDR1 MNHEY and CDR2 SVGAGI.